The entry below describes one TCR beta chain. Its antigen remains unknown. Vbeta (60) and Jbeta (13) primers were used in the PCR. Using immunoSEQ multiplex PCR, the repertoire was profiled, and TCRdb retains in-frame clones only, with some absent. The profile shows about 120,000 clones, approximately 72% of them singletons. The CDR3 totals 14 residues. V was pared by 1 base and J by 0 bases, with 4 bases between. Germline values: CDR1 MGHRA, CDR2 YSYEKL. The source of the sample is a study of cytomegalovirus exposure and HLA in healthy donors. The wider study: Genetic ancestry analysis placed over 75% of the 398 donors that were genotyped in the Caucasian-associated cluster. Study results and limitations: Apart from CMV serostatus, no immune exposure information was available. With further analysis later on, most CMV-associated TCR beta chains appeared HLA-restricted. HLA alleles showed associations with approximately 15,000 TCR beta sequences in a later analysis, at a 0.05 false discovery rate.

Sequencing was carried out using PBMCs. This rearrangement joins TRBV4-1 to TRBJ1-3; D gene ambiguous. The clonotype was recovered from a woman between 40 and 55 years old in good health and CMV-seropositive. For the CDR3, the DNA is TGCGCCAGCAGCCAAGCCTACTCTGGAAACACCATATATTTT. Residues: CASSQAYSGNTIYF.